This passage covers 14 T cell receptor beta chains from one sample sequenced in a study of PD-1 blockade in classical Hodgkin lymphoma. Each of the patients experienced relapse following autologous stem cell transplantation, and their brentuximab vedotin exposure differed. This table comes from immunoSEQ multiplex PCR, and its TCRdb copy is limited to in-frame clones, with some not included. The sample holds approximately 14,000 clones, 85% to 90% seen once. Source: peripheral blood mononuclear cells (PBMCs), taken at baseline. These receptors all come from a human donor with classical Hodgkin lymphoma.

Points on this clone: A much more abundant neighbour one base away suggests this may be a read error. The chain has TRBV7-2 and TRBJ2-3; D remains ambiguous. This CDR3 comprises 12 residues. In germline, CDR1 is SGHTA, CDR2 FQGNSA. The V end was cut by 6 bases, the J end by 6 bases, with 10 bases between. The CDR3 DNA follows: TGTGCCAGCAGTCTTACCGAGGATACGCAGTATTTT. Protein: CASSLTEDTQYF.

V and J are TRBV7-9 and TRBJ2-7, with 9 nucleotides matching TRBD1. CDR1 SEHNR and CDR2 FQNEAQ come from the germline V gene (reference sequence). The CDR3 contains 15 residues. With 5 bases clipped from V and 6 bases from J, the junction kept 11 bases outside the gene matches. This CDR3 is CASSPTGGRVAEQYF. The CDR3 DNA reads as TGTGCCAGCAGCCCGACAGGGGGGCGCGTCGCCGAGCAGTACTTC.

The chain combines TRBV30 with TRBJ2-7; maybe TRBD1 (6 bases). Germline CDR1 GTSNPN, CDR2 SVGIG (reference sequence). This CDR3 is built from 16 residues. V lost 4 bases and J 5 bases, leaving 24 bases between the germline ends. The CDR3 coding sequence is TGTGCCTGGACCCTTACGGACAGCCCCAGGCTCGACGAGCAGTACTTC. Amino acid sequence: CAWTLTDSPRLDEQYF.

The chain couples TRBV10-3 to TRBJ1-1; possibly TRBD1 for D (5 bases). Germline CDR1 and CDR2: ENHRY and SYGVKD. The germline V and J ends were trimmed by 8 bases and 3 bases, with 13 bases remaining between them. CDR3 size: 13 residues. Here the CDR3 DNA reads TGTGCCATCTCCCCCCGAGGGGACACTGAAGCTTTCTTT. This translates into CAISPRGDTEAFF.

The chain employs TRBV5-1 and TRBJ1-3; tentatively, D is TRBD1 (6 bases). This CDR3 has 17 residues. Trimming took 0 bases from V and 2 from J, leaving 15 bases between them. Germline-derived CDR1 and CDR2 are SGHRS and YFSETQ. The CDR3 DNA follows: TGCGCCAGCAGCTTGGCCTATCAAGGGGGGGCTGGAAACACCATATATTTT. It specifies CASSLAYQGGAGNTIYF. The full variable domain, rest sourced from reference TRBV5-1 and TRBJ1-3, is KAGVTQTPRYLIKTRGQQVTLSCSPISGHRSVSWYQQTPGQGLQFLFEYFSETQRNKGNFPGRFSGRQFSNSRSEMNVSTLELGDSALYLCASSLAYQGGAGNTIYFGEGSWLTVV.

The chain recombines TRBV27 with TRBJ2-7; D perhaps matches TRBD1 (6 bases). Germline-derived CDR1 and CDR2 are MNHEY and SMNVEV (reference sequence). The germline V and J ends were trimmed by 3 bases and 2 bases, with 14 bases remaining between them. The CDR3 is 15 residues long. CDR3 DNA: TGTGCCAGCAGTTTTCTGGGCAGGGGAACCTACGAGCAGTACTTC. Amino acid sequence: CASSFLGRGTYEQYF.

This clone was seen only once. CDR3 sequence reads: CASSLEGQGAYNEQFF. In nucleotides, the CDR3 is TGCGCCAGCAGCTTAGAAGGACAGGGGGCGTACAATGAGCAGTTCTTC. The chain combines TRBV5-1 with TRBJ2-1; 11 nucleotides match TRBD1. CDR1 and CDR2 (germline): SGHRS, YFSETQ. There are 16 residues in the CDR3. The junction had 5 bases not matched to a gene; V was cut back by 2 bases and J by 4 bases.

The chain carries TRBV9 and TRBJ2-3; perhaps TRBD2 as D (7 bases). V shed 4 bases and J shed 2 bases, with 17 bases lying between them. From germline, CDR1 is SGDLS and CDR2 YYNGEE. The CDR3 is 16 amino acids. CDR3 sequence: CASSLGGAPFTDTQYF. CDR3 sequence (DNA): TGTGCCAGCAGCTTAGGGGGGGCCCCGTTCACAGATACGCAGTATTTT.

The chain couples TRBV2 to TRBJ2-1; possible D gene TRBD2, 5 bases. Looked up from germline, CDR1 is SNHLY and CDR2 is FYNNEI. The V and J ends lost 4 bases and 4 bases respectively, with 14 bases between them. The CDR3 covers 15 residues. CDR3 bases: TGTGCCAGCAGTGGAGGGATTTCTATTTACAATGAGCAGTTCTTC. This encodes CASSGGISIYNEQFF.

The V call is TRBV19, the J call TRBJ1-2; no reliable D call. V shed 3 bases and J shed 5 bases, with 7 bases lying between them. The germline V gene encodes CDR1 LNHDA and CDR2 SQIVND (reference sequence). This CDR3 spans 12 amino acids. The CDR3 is CASSIWWYGYTF. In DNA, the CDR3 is TGTGCCAGTAGTATCTGGTGGTATGGCTACACCTTC. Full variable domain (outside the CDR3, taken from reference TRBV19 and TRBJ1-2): DGGITQSPKYLFRKEGQNVTLSCEQNLNHDAMYWYRQDPGQGLRLIYYSQIVNDFQKGDIAEGYSVSREKKESFPLTVTSAQKNPTAFYLCASSIWWYGYTFGSGTRLTVV.

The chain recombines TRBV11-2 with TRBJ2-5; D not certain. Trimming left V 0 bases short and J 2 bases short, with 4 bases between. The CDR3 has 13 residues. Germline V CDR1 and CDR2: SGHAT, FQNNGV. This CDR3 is CASSLDWQETQYF. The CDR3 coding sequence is TGTGCCAGCAGCTTAGATTGGCAAGAGACCCAGTACTTC.

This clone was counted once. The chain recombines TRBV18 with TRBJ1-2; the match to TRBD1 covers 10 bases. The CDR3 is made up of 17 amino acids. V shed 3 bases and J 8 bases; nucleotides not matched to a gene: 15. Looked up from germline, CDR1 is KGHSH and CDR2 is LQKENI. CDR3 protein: CASSPRETGGYPAGYTF. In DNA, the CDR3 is TGTGCCAGCTCACCGCGCGAGACAGGGGGCTACCCGGCCGGCTACACCTTC.

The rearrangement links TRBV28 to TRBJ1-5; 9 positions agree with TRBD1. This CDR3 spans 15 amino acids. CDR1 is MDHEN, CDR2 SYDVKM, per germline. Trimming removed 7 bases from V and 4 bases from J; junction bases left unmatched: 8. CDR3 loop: CASTTGGASNQPQHF. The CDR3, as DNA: TGTGCCAGCACTACAGGGGGCGCCTCTAATCAGCCCCAGCATTTT.

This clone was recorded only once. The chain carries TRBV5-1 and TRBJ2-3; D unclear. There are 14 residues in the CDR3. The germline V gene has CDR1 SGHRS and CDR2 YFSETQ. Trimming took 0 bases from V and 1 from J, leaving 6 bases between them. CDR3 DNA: TGCGCCAGCAGCTTGGCGAAGGGCACAGATACGCAGTATTTT. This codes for CASSLAKGTDTQYF.